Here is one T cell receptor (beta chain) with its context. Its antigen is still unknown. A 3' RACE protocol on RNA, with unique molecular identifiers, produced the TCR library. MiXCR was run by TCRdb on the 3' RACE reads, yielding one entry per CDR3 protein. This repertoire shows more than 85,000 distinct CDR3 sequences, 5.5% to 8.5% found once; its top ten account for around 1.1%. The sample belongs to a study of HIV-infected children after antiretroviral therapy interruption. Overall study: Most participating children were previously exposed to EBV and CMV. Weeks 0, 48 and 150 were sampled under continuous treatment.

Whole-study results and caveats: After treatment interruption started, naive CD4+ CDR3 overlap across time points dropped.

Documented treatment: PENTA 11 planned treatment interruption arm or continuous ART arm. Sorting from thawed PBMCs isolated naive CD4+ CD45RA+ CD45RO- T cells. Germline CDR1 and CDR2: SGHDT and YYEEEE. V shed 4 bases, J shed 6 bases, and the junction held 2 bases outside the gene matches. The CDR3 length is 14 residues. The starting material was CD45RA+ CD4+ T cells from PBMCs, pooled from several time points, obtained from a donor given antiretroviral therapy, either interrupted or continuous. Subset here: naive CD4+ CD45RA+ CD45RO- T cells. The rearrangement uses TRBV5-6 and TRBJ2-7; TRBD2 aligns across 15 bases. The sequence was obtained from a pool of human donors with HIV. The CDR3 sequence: CASSLGLAGGEQYF. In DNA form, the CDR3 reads TGTGCCAGCAGCCTGGGACTAGCGGGAGGCGAGCAGTACTTC.